Sequencing of this T cell receptor beta chain was carried out in a study of blood T cell repertoires in COVID-19. Study as a whole: The origin of the acute and convalescent COVID-19 samples was the United States, Italy and Spain.

Participants had their cohort set by participant-reported clinical history. CDR3 length: 14 amino acids. V was clipped by 7 bases and J by 3 bases; unmatched bases: 7. CDR1 MDHEN and CDR2 SYDVKM come from the germline V gene. The assay was immunoSEQ multiplex PCR, and TCRdb's table has in-frame clones only and misses some. This table holds about 430,000 clones, 80% to 90% found once. V is TRBV28 and J is TRBJ1-2, with TRBD1 matching 8 bases. This sequence originates from a man aged 25-40 years who had recovered from COVID-19. Sample: PBMCs or T cells enriched from blood (not recorded which). The CDR3 nucleotides read TGTGCCAGCATCCAAACGGACAGGGACTATGGCTACACCTTC. Its translation is CASIQTDRDYGYTF.